This TCR beta chain was sequenced during a study of blood T cell repertoires in COVID-19. Study context: Samples came from the United States, Italy and Spain, spanning acute and convalescent COVID-19.

Clones were read by immunoSEQ multiplex PCR, and TCRdb kept only the in-frame ones, dropping some. The table lists approximately 15,000 clones, roughly 73% of them singletons. Germline trimming cut 4 bases from V and 5 bases from J; bases unmatched to any gene: 6. CDR1 KGHSH and CDR2 LQKENI come from the germline V gene. The CDR3 length is 14 residues. This clone has just one count. The receptor comes from a boy between 2 and 15 years old with active or convalescent COVID-19. Sequencing was carried out using peripheral blood. This chain links TRBV18 with TRBJ1-2; 8 bases fit TRBD1. The chain's CDR3 is CASSLKQGDYGYTF. In DNA, the CDR3 is TGTGCCAGCTCACTGAAACAGGGGGATTATGGCTACACCTTC.